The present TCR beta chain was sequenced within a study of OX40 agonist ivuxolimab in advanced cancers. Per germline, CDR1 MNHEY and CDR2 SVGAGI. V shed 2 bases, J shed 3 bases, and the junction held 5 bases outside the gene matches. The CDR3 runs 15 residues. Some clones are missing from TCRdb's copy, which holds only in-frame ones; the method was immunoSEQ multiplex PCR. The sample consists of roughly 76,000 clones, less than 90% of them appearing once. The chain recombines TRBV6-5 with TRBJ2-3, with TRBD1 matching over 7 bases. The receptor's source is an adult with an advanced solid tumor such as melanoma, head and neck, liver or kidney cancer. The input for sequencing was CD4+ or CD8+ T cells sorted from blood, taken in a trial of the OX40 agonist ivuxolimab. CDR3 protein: CASSYRDRETDTQYF. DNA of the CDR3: TGTGCCAGCAGTTACCGCGACAGGGAAACAGATACGCAGTATTTT.